The source of this TCR beta chain is a study of cytomegalovirus exposure and HLA in healthy donors. Study-wide findings and caveats: Roughly even sequencing depth across donors was the assumption behind the presence/absence analyses.

Primers: 60 Vbeta forward and 13 Jbeta reverse. TCRdb keeps only in-frame clones here, not all; method: immunoSEQ multiplex PCR. The sample lists approximately 190,000 clones; over 80% were seen once. Note on this clone: Its antigen is not known.

The CDR3 is made up of 17 amino acids. From germline, CDR1 is SGHDT and CDR2 YYEEEE. V trimming: 6 bases; J trimming: 4 bases; junction bases outside the gene matches: 17. All donors participated as healthy donors of bone marrow. This TCR was sampled from a man aged 25-40 years in good health and CMV-seronegative. Source material: PBMCs. This chain uses TRBV5-6 with TRBJ2-5; 8 bases agree with TRBD1. CDR3 in DNA: TGTGCCAGCAACTCTATCCGGGACAGGACCTTTGGAGAGACCCAGTACTTC. It encodes CASNSIRDRTFGETQYF.